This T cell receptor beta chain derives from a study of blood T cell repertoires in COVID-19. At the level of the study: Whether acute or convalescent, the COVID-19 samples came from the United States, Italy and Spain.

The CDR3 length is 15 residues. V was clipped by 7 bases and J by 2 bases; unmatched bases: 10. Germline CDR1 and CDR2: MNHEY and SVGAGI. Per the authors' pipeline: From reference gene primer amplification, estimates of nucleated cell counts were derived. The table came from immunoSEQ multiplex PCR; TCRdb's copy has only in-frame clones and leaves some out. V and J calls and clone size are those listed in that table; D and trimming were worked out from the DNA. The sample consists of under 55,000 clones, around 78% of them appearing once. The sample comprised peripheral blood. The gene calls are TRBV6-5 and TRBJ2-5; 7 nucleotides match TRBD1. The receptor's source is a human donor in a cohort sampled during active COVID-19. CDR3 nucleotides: TGTGCCAGCACTCGCGTGCGGACAGGACAAGAGACCCAGTACTTC. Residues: CASTRVRTGQETQYF.